This T cell receptor (beta chain) is from a study of Graves' ophthalmopathy and Graves' hyperthyroidism. About the research overall: Untreated patients at initial diagnosis provided peripheral blood. General study points: A model of 13 signatures distinguished ophthalmopathy from stable hyperthyroidism at 85% to 90% sensitivity and about 80% specificity.

Ten or more counts support this clonotype. Its cognate antigen is unknown. This CDR3 comprises 15 residues. The ends were cut back, 11 bases at V and 1 base at J, with 20 bases in the middle. Germline-derived CDR1 and CDR2 are LNHDA and SQIVND (reference sequence). RNA transcripts yielded amplified TCR beta CDR3 regions. An opening RT-PCR round employed HTBI primers and preceded a second-round multiplex PCR. TCRdb re-analysed the multiplex PCR reads in MiXCR, keeping a single row per CDR3 protein. The repertoire includes some 400,000 distinct CDR3 sequences, 15% to 20% of them detected once, and 1.5% to 2% sits in the top ten. It was on clinical symptoms, serum thyroxine, TRAb, thyroid ultrasound and orbital computed tomography that diagnosis relied. PBMCs were isolated from a roughly 10 ml sample of fresh peripheral blood.

What was sequenced was peripheral blood. This clonotype was sampled from a woman aged 18-30 years with Graves' ophthalmopathy. J is TRBJ2-5 and V is TRBV19, with a tentative D call TRBD2 (7 bases). Written as DNA, the CDR3 is TGTGCCGGTACGCAGACCGGGGGGCGCCAAGAGACCCAGTACTTC. Residues: CAGTQTGGRQETQYF.